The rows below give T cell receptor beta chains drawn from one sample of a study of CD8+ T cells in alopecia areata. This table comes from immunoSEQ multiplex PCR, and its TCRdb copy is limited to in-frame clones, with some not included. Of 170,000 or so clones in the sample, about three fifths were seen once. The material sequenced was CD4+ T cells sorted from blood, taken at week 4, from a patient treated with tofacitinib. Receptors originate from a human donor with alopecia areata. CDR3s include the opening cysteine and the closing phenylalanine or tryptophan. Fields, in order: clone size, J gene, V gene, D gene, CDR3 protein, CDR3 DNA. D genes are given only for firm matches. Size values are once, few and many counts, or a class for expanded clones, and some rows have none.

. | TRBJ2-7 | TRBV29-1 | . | CSVEGVGAYEQYF | TGCAGCGTAGAAGGAGTTGGTGCCTACGAGCAGTACTTC
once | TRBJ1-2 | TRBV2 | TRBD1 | CASTRETGAYGYTF | TGTGCCAGCACGCGGGAAACAGGGGCCTATGGCTACACCTTC
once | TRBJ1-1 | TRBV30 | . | CAWSVSTEAFF | TGTGCCTGGAGTGTATCGACTGAAGCTTTCTTT
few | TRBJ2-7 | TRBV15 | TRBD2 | CATSGAPGTSRQEQYF | TGTGCCACCAGCGGCGCGCCTGGGACTAGCCGGCAAGAGCAGTACTTC
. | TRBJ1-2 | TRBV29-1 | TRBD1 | CSVGPDRGAGYTF | TGCAGCGTTGGCCCGGACAGGGGCGCTGGCTACACCTTC
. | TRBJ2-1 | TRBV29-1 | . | CNVTGQFF | TGCAACGTTACTGGGCAGTTCTTC
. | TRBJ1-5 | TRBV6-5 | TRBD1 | CASRRTGINQPQHF | TGTGCCAGCAGACGGACAGGGATCAATCAGCCCCAGCATTTT
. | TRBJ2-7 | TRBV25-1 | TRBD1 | CASSETGQGTQGQYF | TGTGCCAGCAGTGAAACAGGACAGGGGACCCAGGGGCAGTACTTC
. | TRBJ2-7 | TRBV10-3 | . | CAISPRGQEEDEQYF | TGTGCCATCAGTCCGCGGGGGCAGGAAGAAGACGAGCAGTACTTC
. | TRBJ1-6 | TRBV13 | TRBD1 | CASFHRGGNSPLHF | TGTGCCAGCTTCCACAGGGGCGGGAATTCACCCCTCCACTTT
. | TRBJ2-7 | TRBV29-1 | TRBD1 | CSVGKQGTHYEQYF | TGCAGCGTCGGAAAACAGGGGACCCACTACGAGCAGTACTTC
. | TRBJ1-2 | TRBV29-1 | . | CSVGNTLYGYTF | TGCAGCGTTGGGAACACTCTCTATGGCTACACCTTC
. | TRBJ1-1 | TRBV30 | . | CAWSVGIGTEAFF | TGTGCCTGGAGTGTAGGGATCGGCACTGAAGCTTTCTTT
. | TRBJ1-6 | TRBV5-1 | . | CASSFGGHLNSPLHF | TGCGCCAGCAGCTTCGGGGGGCATCTTAATTCACCCCTCCACTTT
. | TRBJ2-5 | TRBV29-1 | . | CSTRGASTETQYF | TGCAGCACCCGAGGGGCTAGCACGGAGACCCAGTACTTC
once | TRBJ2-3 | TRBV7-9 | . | CASSPALGASTDTQYF | TGTGCCAGCAGCCCAGCCCTGGGAGCTAGCACAGATACGCAGTATTTT
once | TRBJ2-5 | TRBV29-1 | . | CSTRQSQETQYF | TGCAGCACCCGACAGTCCCAAGAGACCCAGTACTTC